The clone carrying this TCR beta chain was observed at least ten times. Its antigen remains unidentified. These data belong to a study of CD8+CD57+ T cells in acquired aplastic anemia. Study in general: About 3 ug was the average amount of DNA from sorted CD4+ and CD8+ cells. Study conclusions and caveats: Controls and patients did not differ significantly in CD8+ Simpson's diversity.

It was patients with CD8+CD57+ cell expansion by flow cytometry who were chosen for sequencing. All participating patients were living with severe acquired aplastic anemia. Patients had undergone no therapy by the time their blood was sampled. Germline CDR1 MNHEY, CDR2 SVGAGI. V shed 4 bases, J shed 0 bases, and the junction held 1 base outside the gene matches. The length of the CDR3 is 14 residues. Profiling of TCR beta VDJ combinations and CDR3 sequences used genomic DNA as template. TCRdb re-analysed the reads in MiXCR, keeping a single row per CDR3 protein. The sample lists approximately 470,000 distinct CDR3 sequences; about a third were seen once.

This sequence was found in a human donor with aplastic anemia. The specimen sequenced was sorted CD4+, CD8+, or CD8+CD57+ T cells (not recorded which) from PBMCs. V and J are TRBV6-5 and TRBJ2-7; 9 bases match TRBD2. For the CDR3, the DNA is TGTGCCAGCAGTTCTAGCGGGACCTCCTACGAGCAGTACTTC. Translation gives CASSSSGTSYEQYF.